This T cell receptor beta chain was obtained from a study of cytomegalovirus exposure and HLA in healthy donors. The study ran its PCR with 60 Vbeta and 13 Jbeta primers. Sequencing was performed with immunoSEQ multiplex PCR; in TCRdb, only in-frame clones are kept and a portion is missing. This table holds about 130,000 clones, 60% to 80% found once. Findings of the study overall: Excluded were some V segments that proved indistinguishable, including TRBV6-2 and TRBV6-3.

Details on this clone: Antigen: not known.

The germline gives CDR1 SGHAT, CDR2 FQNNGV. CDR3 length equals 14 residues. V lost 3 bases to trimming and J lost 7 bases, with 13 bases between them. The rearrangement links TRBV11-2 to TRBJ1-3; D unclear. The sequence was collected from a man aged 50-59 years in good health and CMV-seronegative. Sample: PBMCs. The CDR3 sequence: CASSFPQAENTIYF. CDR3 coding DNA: TGTGCCAGCAGCTTCCCCCAGGCAGAGAACACCATATATTTT.